Following are 28 T cell receptor beta chains from one sample sequenced in a study of control samples from healthy donors and cancer patients. Repertoires were generated with immunoSEQ multiplex PCR, while TCRdb's copy carries only in-frame clones and drops some. The table lists about 140,000 clones, about 89% of them singletons. Sequencing used blood. These receptors came from a man younger than 35 in good health.

The V gene is TRBV5-6, the J gene TRBJ1-2, with D unresolved. CDR1 is SGHDT, CDR2 YYEEEE, per germline. Trimming cost V 0 bases and J 5 bases, with 17 bases left between them. The CDR3 has 16 amino acids. The CDR3 sequence is CASSLAGVAGRYGYTF. For the CDR3, the DNA is TGTGCCAGCAGCTTGGCCGGAGTGGCAGGAAGATATGGCTACACCTTC. The full variable domain, with the rest looked up from reference TRBV5-6 and TRBJ1-2, is DAGVTQSPTHLIKTRGQQVTLRCSPKSGHDTVSWYQQALGQGPQFIFQYYEEEERQRGNFPDRFSGHQFPNYSSELNVNALLLGDSALYLCASSLAGVAGRYGYTFGSGTRLTVV.

This rearrangement joins TRBV19 to TRBJ1-1; D remains unclear. The CDR3 consists of 14 residues. The germline V gene encodes CDR1 LNHDA and CDR2 SQIVND (reference sequence). The V gene lost 3 bases and the J gene lost 7 bases, with 15 bases spanning the gap. Written as DNA, the CDR3 is TGTGCCAGTAGTATTACACTCAACTCGGGTGAAGCTTTCTTT. Its protein product is CASSITLNSGEAFF.

The chain combines TRBV13 with TRBJ1-2; 11 bases align to TRBD1. Losses at the gene ends were 0 bases for V and 7 bases for J; bases not matched to a gene: 4. The CDR3 runs to 15 residues. CDR1 and CDR2 (germline): PRHDT, FYEKMQ (reference sequence). CDR3 protein: CASSLGGTGGFGYTF. The CDR3 DNA reads TGTGCCAGCAGCTTAGGAGGGACAGGGGGTTTTGGCTACACCTTC. The variable domain in full, with the rest retrieved from reference TRBV13 and TRBJ1-2, is AAGVIQSPRHLIKEKRETATLKCYPIPRHDTVYWYQQGPGQDPQFLISFYEKMQSDKGSIPDRFSAQQFSDYHSELNMSSLELGDSALYFCASSLGGTGGFGYTFGSGTRLTVV.

The J gene is TRBJ1-2, the V gene TRBV27; D is uncertain. CDR3 length: 13 residues. The ends were cut back, 3 bases at V and 7 bases at J, with 12 bases in the middle. Germline V CDR1 and CDR2: MNHEY, SMNVEV (reference sequence). The CDR3 bases are TGTGCCAGCAGTTTGACGGGCCATAGTGGCTACACCTTC. Its protein product is CASSLTGHSGYTF.

The chain joins TRBV25-1 to TRBJ1-2; the match to TRBD1 covers 9 bases. The CDR3 is made up of 13 amino acids. The junction had 6 bases not matched to a gene; V was cut back by 8 bases and J by 5 bases. CDR1 and CDR2 from the germline V gene are MGHDK and SYGVNS. DNA of the CDR3: TGTGCCAGCTTGGACAGGGGCCGGTATGGCTACACCTTC. Translation: CASLDRGRYGYTF.

V gene TRBV5-1 combines with J gene TRBJ2-7; tentative D call: TRBD1 (6 bases). Germline CDR1 and CDR2: SGHRS and YFSETQ. V lost 3 bases and J lost 4, with 11 bases in between. The CDR3 runs 13 residues. Here the CDR3 reads CASSSQGLYEQYF. CDR3 in DNA: TGCGCCAGCAGCTCACAGGGTCTTTACGAGCAGTACTTC.

The CDR3, as DNA: TGTGCCAGCAGCATCTTGACTCGGGATGAGCAGTTCTTC. It is translated as CASSILTRDEQFF. The V gene is TRBV9, the J gene TRBJ2-1, with D hard to call. V lost 4 bases and J 8 bases, leaving 13 bases between the germline ends. The germline gives CDR1 SGDLS, CDR2 YYNGEE. The CDR3 is made up of 13 amino acids.

The genes are TRBV5-5 and TRBJ1-1; TRBD1 matches at 10 bases. Germline V gene lookup returns CDR1 SGHKS and CDR2 YYEKEE (reference sequence). The CDR3 has 14 residues. V lost 3 bases to trimming and J lost 8 bases; unmatched junction nucleotides: 7. The CDR3 is CASSYETGGPEAFF. In DNA, the CDR3 is TGTGCCAGCAGCTACGAGACAGGGGGCCCGGAAGCTTTCTTT. Filled out from reference TRBV5-5 and TRBJ1-1, the complete variable domain reads DAGVTQSPTHLIKTRGQQVTLRCSPISGHKSVSWYQQVLGQGPQFIFQYYEKEERGRGNFPDRFSARQFPNYSSELNVNALLLGDSALYLCASSYETGGPEAFFGQGTRLTVV.

The chain carries TRBV7-9 and TRBJ1-1, with D tentatively TRBD1 (6 bases). CDR3 length: 12 amino acids. Germline V CDR1 and CDR2: SEHNR, FQNEAQ (reference sequence). Trimming left V 5 bases short and J 8 bases short, with 12 bases between. CDR3 DNA sequence: TGTGCCAGCAGCCCGATCGGACAGGAAGCTTTCTTT. As protein: CASSPIGQEAFF.

The chain combines TRBV6-5 with TRBJ2-7, with D perhaps given as TRBD1 or TRBD2 (5 bases each). The V end was cut by 8 bases, the J end by 2 bases, with 16 bases between. There are 14 residues in the CDR3. Germline assignment: CDR1 MNHEY and CDR2 SVGAGI. The CDR3 spells CASALVGATYEQYF. The CDR3 DNA is TGTGCCAGCGCCCTGGTCGGGGCCACCTACGAGCAGTACTTC.

The rearrangement uses TRBV18 and TRBJ2-1; no clear D gene. V lost 2 bases and J 4 bases, leaving 12 bases between the germline ends. Germline CDR1 is KGHSH and CDR2 is LQKENI. There are 15 residues in the CDR3. CDR3 sequence reads: CASSPTATSYNEQFF. The DNA for the CDR3 is TGTGCCAGCTCACCAACAGCTACGTCTTACAATGAGCAGTTCTTC.

This clone was found a few times. The chain links TRBV29-1 to TRBJ2-2; D not resolved. CDR3 length: 11 amino acids. Trimming pared 4 bases from V and 3 bases from J, leaving 3 bases between. The germline gives CDR1 SQVTM, CDR2 ANQGSEA. The CDR3 is CSVVHTGELFF. The CDR3 DNA is TGCAGCGTTGTCCACACCGGGGAGCTGTTTTTT.

The chain links TRBV6-2 or TRBV6-3 to TRBJ2-7; 10 nucleotides match TRBD1. With 5 bases clipped from V and 3 bases from J, the junction kept 7 bases outside the gene matches. From germline, CDR1 is MNHEY and CDR2 SVGEGT. The CDR3 is made up of 15 amino acids. As DNA, the CDR3 is TGTGCCAGCAGTCCAACCGGGACAGGGGTCTACGAGCAGTACTTC. Its translation: CASSPTGTGVYEQYF.

This clone has a single count. The V call is TRBV7-9, the J call TRBJ1-1; 10 nucleotides align to TRBD1. There are 14 residues in the CDR3. With V trimmed by 5 bases and J by 2 bases, 2 bases remained unmatched. Germline CDR1 and CDR2: SEHNR and FQNEAQ (reference sequence). The CDR3 region has the DNA TGTGCCAGCAGCCCGACAGGGGGCAACACTGAAGCTTTCTTT. It specifies CASSPTGGNTEAFF.

The chain is built from TRBV19 and TRBJ1-1, with a possible D match to TRBD1 (5 bases). The CDR3 covers 17 residues. V was shortened by 5 bases and J by 4 bases, with 23 bases between the two germline ends. Germline-derived CDR1 and CDR2 are LNHDA and SQIVND (reference sequence). Here the CDR3 DNA reads TGTGCCAGTAGTGTTATCCGGGGACCATCGGCGGTCACTGAAGCTTTCTTT. Its protein is CASSVIRGPSAVTEAFF.

V is TRBV30 and J is TRBJ1-1, with 7 bases matching TRBD1. The germline CDR1 and CDR2 sequences are GTSNPN and SVGIG (reference sequence). After removal of 8 bases from V and 5 bases from J, the junction contained 11 bases not matched to a gene. This CDR3 comprises 13 residues. CDR3 in amino acids: CAGKTGIGTEAFF. In DNA form, the CDR3 reads TGTGCCGGCAAGACAGGGATTGGGACTGAAGCTTTCTTT.

There are a few counts of this clone. V gene TRBV7-9 combines with J gene TRBJ1-1; D gene unclear. Trimming took off 1 base at V and 5 bases at J, with 8 bases between the two ends. The CDR3 runs to 13 residues. In germline, CDR1 is SEHNR, CDR2 FQNEAQ (reference sequence). The CDR3 sequence: CASSLVMATEAFF. CDR3 nucleotide sequence: TGTGCCAGCAGCTTAGTAATGGCGACTGAAGCTTTCTTT. The full variable domain, rest sourced from reference TRBV7-9 and TRBJ1-1, is DTGVSQNPRHKITKRGQNVTFRCDPISEHNRLYWYRQTLGQGPEFLTYFQNEAQLEKSRLLSDRFSAERPKGSFSTLEIQRTEQGDSAMYLCASSLVMATEAFFGQGTRLTVV.

The chain couples TRBV19 to TRBJ2-2; 12 nucleotides align to TRBD2. V gave up 7 bases and J gave up 5 bases; unmatched junction bases: 5. CDR3 length equals 15 residues. The germline gives CDR1 LNHDA, CDR2 SQIVND (reference sequence). Written as DNA, the CDR3 is TGTGCCAGTACCGGACTAGCGGGGACGACCGGGGAGCTGTTTTTT. It codes for CASTGLAGTTGELFF. Full variable domain (remainder filled in from reference TRBV19 and TRBJ2-2): DGGITQSPKYLFRKEGQNVTLSCEQNLNHDAMYWYRQDPGQGLRLIYYSQIVNDFQKGDIAEGYSVSREKKESFPLTVTSAQKNPTAFYLCASTGLAGTTGELFFGEGSRLTVL.

The chain couples TRBV3-1 (or the pseudogene TRBV3-2) to TRBJ2-7, with 7 bases matching TRBD1. Germline trimming cut 3 bases from V and 3 bases from J; bases unmatched to any gene: 11. The CDR3 extends over 16 amino acids. CDR1 is LGHDT and CDR2 is YNNKEL in the germline V gene (reference sequence). CDR3 nucleotide sequence: TGTGCCAGCAGCCACCAGACAGGGACAGCCCTCTACGAGCAGTACTTC. It yields the protein CASSHQTGTALYEQYF.

The J gene is TRBJ2-5, the V gene TRBV7-7, with 8 nucleotides matching TRBD1. With 1 base clipped from V and 9 bases from J, the junction kept 10 bases outside the gene matches. The CDR3 consists of 15 residues. The germline CDR1 and CDR2 sequences are SSHAT and FNYEAQ (reference sequence). The CDR3 nucleotides read TGTGCCAGCAGCTTAGGCGGCGGACAGGGTTGGGCCCAGTACTTC. Translated: CASSLGGGQGWAQYF.

The chain couples TRBV9 to TRBJ1-4, with 7 nucleotides matching TRBD1. J gave up 5 bases and V 4 bases, and 8 bases lay outside the gene matches. This CDR3 region has 15 residues. CDR1 and CDR2 from the germline V gene are SGDLS and YYNGEE. Here the CDR3 DNA reads TGTGCCAGCAGCACCTTGACAGGGTCCAATGAAAAACTGTTTTTT. Translating gives CASSTLTGSNEKLFF.

The CDR3 DNA follows: TGTGCTTTTAAGGGTTCCGGGGAGCTGTTTTTT. It is translated as CAFKGSGELFF. The rearrangement uses TRBV27 and TRBJ2-2; D call uncertain. The V gene's germline CDR1 is MNHEY and CDR2 SMNVEV (reference sequence). CDR3 length: 11 amino acids.

This chain connects TRBV28 to TRBJ1-1; D may be TRBD1 (6 bases). Per the germline V gene, CDR1 is MDHEN and CDR2 is SYDVKM. The V end lost 5 bases, the J end lost 1 base, and 17 bases lay between the germline ends. The CDR3 has 16 residues. The chain's CDR3 is CASSSYRGWGNTEAFF. CDR3 nucleotides: TGTGCCAGCAGTAGTTATAGGGGGTGGGGGAACACTGAAGCTTTCTTT. Looking up the rest from reference TRBV28 and TRBJ1-1 gives the full variable domain: DVKVTQSSRYLVKRTGEKVFLECVQDMDHENMFWYRQDPGLGLRLIYFSYDVKMKEKGDIPEGYSVSREKKERFSLILESASTNQTSMYLCASSSYRGWGNTEAFFGQGTRLTVV.

The gene calls are TRBV27 and TRBJ1-1; D is ambiguous. Trimming shortened V by 5 bases and J by 4 bases, and 17 bases separated the two germline ends. Looked up from germline, CDR1 is MNHEY and CDR2 is SMNVEV (reference sequence). This CDR3 is built from 15 residues. CDR3 nucleotide sequence: TGTGCCAGCAGTCCCTTAACAAGATCCATCACTGAAGCTTTCTTT. Its protein is CASSPLTRSITEAFF.

This chain connects TRBV7-2 to TRBJ1-4, with 7 bases identical to TRBD1. Germline loops: CDR1 SGHTA, CDR2 FQGNSA. This CDR3 region has 15 residues. V trimming: 2 bases; J trimming: 14 bases; junction bases outside the gene matches: 14. The CDR3 protein is CASSLNRQGYSQLFF. The CDR3 DNA reads TGTGCCAGCAGCTTAAATCGACAGGGTTATAGTCAGCTGTTTTTT.

CDR3 in amino acids: CASRSNMGTEAFF. The CDR3 DNA is TGTGCCAGCAGGAGTAACATGGGCACTGAAGCTTTCTTT. The V call is TRBV6-6, the J call TRBJ1-1; D unresolved. CDR1 and CDR2 from the germline V gene are MNHNY and SVGAGI (reference sequence). V dropped 6 bases and J dropped 4 bases, with 12 bases sitting between them. This CDR3 has 13 amino acids.

To note about this clone: Additional DNA sequences in this sample encode the identical CDR3. This sequence joins TRBV27 and TRBJ2-7, with D possibly matching TRBD1 (5 bases). The ends were cut back, 3 bases at V and 1 base at J, with 10 bases in the middle. Per the germline V gene, CDR1 is MNHEY and CDR2 is SMNVEV (reference sequence). The CDR3 is 14 amino acids. The DNA of the CDR3 is TGTGCCAGCAGTTTCGGGCAGGGTTCCTACGAGCAGTACTTC. Protein product: CASSFGQGSYEQYF.

The chain combines TRBV2 with TRBJ2-5, with D perhaps matching TRBD1 or TRBD2 (5 bases each). CDR3 length: 14 amino acids. In germline, CDR1 is SNHLY, CDR2 FYNNEI. With 7 bases removed from V and 0 bases from J, the gap between germline ends came to 12 bases. CDR3 sequence: CASNGARNQETQYF. The CDR3 coding sequence is TGTGCCAGCAACGGGGCGAGGAACCAAGAGACCCAGTACTTC.